Below, 29 T cell receptor beta chains from the same sample are listed, as sequenced in a study of type 1 regulatory T cells. Each CDR3 protein is one row after TCRdb ran MiXCR on the reads. The sample carries approximately 42,000 distinct CDR3 sequences, 12% recorded once. These TCRs are of unknown antigen specificity. Sample: cultured non-Tr1 T cells, either the whole culture or a sorted T cell fraction (not recorded which). The receptors were gathered from a human donor in good health.

The chain joins TRBV7-3 to TRBJ2-1; D gene uncertain. The CDR3 consists of 13 residues. Trimming cost V 2 bases and J 7 bases, with 9 bases left between them. Germline V gene data show CDR1 as SGHTA and CDR2 as FQGTGA. The CDR3: CASSLVLANEQFF. Written as DNA, the CDR3 is TGTGCCAGCAGCTTAGTCCTGGCAAATGAGCAGTTCTTC.

In this sample, this clonotype turned up many times. The gene calls are TRBV29-1 and TRBJ2-3; 7 positions match TRBD1. Germline lookup yields CDR1 SQVTM and CDR2 ANQGSEA. The CDR3 length is 14 residues. V trimming: 6 bases; J trimming: 2 bases; junction bases outside the gene matches: 8. The CDR3 DNA reads TGCAGCGTAGCCCGGGACAGAAACACAGATACGCAGTATTTT. Translated, it gives CSVARDRNTDTQYF.

This clonotype occurred many times. J is TRBJ2-3 and V is TRBV4-2; the D is unclear. Germline CDR1 LGHNA, CDR2 YNFKEQ. V was shortened by 0 bases and J by 1 base, with 11 bases between the two germline ends. This CDR3 spans 16 amino acids. The CDR3 sequence is CASSQDWLTGTDTQYF. The DNA of the CDR3 is TGTGCCAGCAGCCAAGATTGGCTCACCGGCACAGATACGCAGTATTTT.

This clonotype has at least ten counts. The V gene is TRBV5-1, the J gene TRBJ2-7; 7 positions match TRBD1. The V gene's germline CDR1 is SGHRS and CDR2 YFSETQ. CDR3 length equals 15 residues. V lost 2 bases, J lost 0 bases, and 5 bases stayed unmatched. CDR3 in amino acids: CASSFVTGSSYEQYF. CDR3 in DNA: TGCGCCAGCAGCTTCGTGACAGGGAGCTCCTACGAGCAGTACTTC.

The CDR3: CASSPTSAEAFF. The CDR3 nucleotides read TGTGCCAGCTCACCTACAAGCGCGGAAGCTTTCTTT. This chain uses TRBV18 with TRBJ1-1; no firm D call. Germline CDR1 and CDR2: KGHSH and LQKENI. The CDR3 sequence is 12 residues long. V lost 3 bases and J lost 8, with 10 bases in between. Supplemented by reference TRBV18 and TRBJ1-1, the full variable domain reads NAGVMQNPRHLVRRRGQEARLRCSPMKGHSHVYWYRQLPEEGLKFMVYLQKENIIDESGMPKERFSAEFPKEGPSILRIQQVVRGDSAAYFCASSPTSAEAFFGQGTRLTVV.

This clonotype was seen many times. This chain uses TRBV4-2 with TRBJ2-7; D may be TRBD2 (6 bases). The CDR3 runs 16 residues. V lost 4 bases to trimming and J lost 2 bases, with 18 bases between them. Germline lookup yields CDR1 LGHNA and CDR2 YNFKEQ. Here the CDR3 DNA reads TGTGCCAGCAGCCTGGTTAGCGGAGAGGCGGCCTACGAGCAGTACTTC. It codes for CASSLVSGEAAYEQYF.

By share, this clonotype ranks as medium-sized. The CDR3, as DNA: TGCGCCAGCAGTCAAGACACCTGGAACACTGAAGCTTTCTTT. Translation gives CASSQDTWNTEAFF. The chain employs TRBV5-1 and TRBJ1-1; D gene uncertain. Trimming pared 5 bases from V and 1 base from J, leaving 12 bases between. This CDR3 comprises 14 residues. The germline gives CDR1 SGHRS, CDR2 YFSETQ.

This clonotype was seen only a few times. The chain employs TRBV5-1 and TRBJ2-2; D is uncertain. The CDR3 has 13 amino acids. Trimming took off 3 bases at V and 1 base at J, with 4 bases between the two ends. Germline loops: CDR1 SGHRS, CDR2 YFSETQ. The CDR3 coding sequence is TGCGCCAGCAGCTACGGGAACACCGGGGAGCTGTTTTTT. Its translation: CASSYGNTGELFF.

The chain has TRBV29-1 and TRBJ2-5; 9 nucleotides align to TRBD2. The CDR3 has 13 amino acids. J was trimmed by 4 bases and V by 7 bases; bases with no gene match: 7. Per germline, CDR1 SQVTM and CDR2 ANQGSEA. The CDR3 coding sequence is TGCAGCGCCCGGACTAGCGCTTCAGAGACCCAGTACTTC. Translation gives CSARTSASETQYF.

V gene TRBV6-1 combines with J gene TRBJ2-7, with 12 bases fitting TRBD2. Germline-derived CDR1 and CDR2 are MNHNS and SASEGT. V shed 5 bases and J 4 bases; nucleotides not matched to a gene: 3. CDR3 length: 14 residues. CDR3 DNA: TGTGCCAGCAGTAGGACTAGCGGGACGTACGAGCAGTACTTC. Its protein is CASSRTSGTYEQYF.

Ten or more counts support this clonotype. The chain recombines TRBV12-3 or TRBV12-4 with TRBJ2-1, with unresolved D. The V gene lost 5 bases and the J gene lost 8 bases, with 7 bases spanning the gap. The CDR3 loop spans 11 amino acids. CDR3 in amino acids: CASSQLYEQFF. CDR3 in DNA: TGTGCCAGCAGTCAGCTCTATGAGCAGTTCTTC.

This chain uses TRBV2 with TRBJ2-4, with D perhaps TRBD1 (6 bases). Per the germline V gene, CDR1 is SNHLY and CDR2 is FYNNEI. Trimming took 7 bases from V and 10 from J, leaving 20 bases between them. There are 14 residues in the CDR3. CDR3 nucleotides: TGTGCCAGCACGGGTGGGTGGGACATAGGAATTCAGTACTTC. Translated, it gives CASTGGWDIGIQYF.

This clonotype was seen many times. This sequence joins TRBV7-9 and TRBJ2-7; D gene unclear. Germline V gives CDR1 SEHNR, CDR2 FQNEAQ (reference sequence). V dropped 6 bases and J dropped 2 bases, with 14 bases sitting between them. This CDR3 spans 14 amino acids. CDR3 region: CASSPPEPAYEQYF. The DNA for the CDR3 is TGTGCCAGCAGTCCTCCGGAACCGGCCTACGAGCAGTACTTC.

This clonotype was picked up many times. The chain combines TRBV20-1 with TRBJ1-3; tentative D call: TRBD1 (5 bases). There are 16 residues in the CDR3. Trimming cost V 0 bases and J 2 bases, with 14 bases left between them. Germline CDR1 and CDR2: DFQATT and SNEGSKA (reference sequence). The CDR3 sequence is CSARDGREPAGNTIYF. The CDR3 DNA reads TGCAGTGCTAGAGACGGCAGGGAACCAGCTGGAAACACCATATATTTT.

This clonotype was seen only a few times. The chain has TRBV5-1 and TRBJ2-1; D is possibly TRBD2 (7 bases). Germline CDR1 SGHRS, CDR2 YFSETQ. Trimming took 4 bases from V and 4 from J, leaving 18 bases between them. The CDR3 contains 16 residues. The CDR3, as DNA: TGCGCCAGCAGCCCCCAGTGGGGGGGCTCTTACAATGAGCAGTTCTTC. Amino acid sequence: CASSPQWGGSYNEQFF.

The genes are TRBV24-1 and TRBJ2-5; possible D gene TRBD1, 6 bases. CDR3 length equals 15 residues. V was pared by 5 bases and J by 6 bases, with 18 bases between. Germline CDR1 KGHDR, CDR2 SFDVKD. The CDR3 protein is CATSAGAGGAKTQYF. The CDR3 region has the DNA TGTGCCACCAGTGCAGGGGCAGGAGGTGCAAAGACCCAGTACTTC.

This clonotype was detected ten times or more. J is TRBJ1-2 and V is TRBV20-1, with TRBD1 as a possible D gene (5 bases). Germline V CDR1 and CDR2: DFQATT, SNEGSKA (reference sequence). Trimming stripped 5 bases from V and 8 bases from J, with 15 bases between. The CDR3 length is 12 residues. The CDR3 sequence is CSAEGRRYGYTF. The CDR3 nucleotides are TGCAGTGCTGAGGGACGGAGGTACGGCTACACCTTC.

This clonotype appeared many times. The chain uses TRBV5-1 and TRBJ1-1; perhaps TRBD1 as D (6 bases). The CDR3 is 15 residues long. V was shortened by 0 bases and J by 3 bases, with 12 bases between the two germline ends. Per germline, CDR1 SGHRS and CDR2 YFSETQ. The CDR3 region is CASSLVVGTHTEAFF. As DNA, the CDR3 is TGCGCCAGCAGCTTGGTAGTCGGGACACACACTGAAGCTTTCTTT.

This clonotype was detected ten times or more. The chain couples TRBV5-5 to TRBJ2-7, with D maybe TRBD2 (5 bases). The CDR3 is 14 amino acids. V gave up 8 bases and J gave up 3 bases, with 18 bases separating them. CDR1 SGHKS and CDR2 YYEKEE come from the germline V gene (reference sequence). As DNA, the CDR3 is TGTGCCAGTCAAATCATGGGTAGCGTCTACGAGCAGTACTTC. Protein sequence: CASQIMGSVYEQYF. Drawing the rest from reference TRBV5-5 and TRBJ2-7, the complete variable domain is DAGVTQSPTHLIKTRGQQVTLRCSPISGHKSVSWYQQVLGQGPQFIFQYYEKEERGRGNFPDRFSARQFPNYSSELNVNALLLGDSALYLCASQIMGSVYEQYFGPGTRLTVT.

The CDR3 region has the DNA TGTGCCATCCGACCCGCGGGGCTATTTTCCGGAAACACCATATATTTT. The encoded protein is CAIRPAGLFSGNTIYF. The rearrangement links TRBV10-3 to TRBJ1-3; D perhaps matches TRBD1 (5 bases). Trimming cost V 8 bases and J 4 bases, with 21 bases left between them. In germline, CDR1 is ENHRY, CDR2 SYGVKD. The CDR3 sequence is 16 residues long.

This clonotype was found many times. The chain employs TRBV28 and TRBJ1-5; perhaps TRBD1 as D (5 bases). V lost 8 bases and J 5 bases, leaving 10 bases between the germline ends. Germline-derived CDR1 and CDR2 are MDHEN and SYDVKM. The CDR3 length is 12 residues. CDR3 nucleotide sequence: TGTGCCAGCGGTGGGGGACATCAGCCCCAGCATTTT. This sequence encodes CASGGGHQPQHF.

This clonotype was seen only a few times. The chain couples TRBV2 to TRBJ2-2; perhaps TRBD2 as D (6 bases). The CDR3 is made up of 15 amino acids. V shed 4 bases and J shed 1 base, with 10 bases lying between them. CDR1 is SNHLY, CDR2 FYNNEI, per germline. Here the CDR3 DNA reads TGTGCCAGCAGTGGGACTATCCTGAACACCGGGGAGCTGTTTTTT. It is translated as CASSGTILNTGELFF.

A note on this clonotype: It may be a read error: a sequence one base away is much more abundant. This chain uses TRBV7-9 with TRBJ1-1; D uncertain. The CDR3 contains 14 residues. CDR1 is SEHNR and CDR2 is FQNEAQ in the germline V gene (reference sequence). CDR3 residues: CVSSRNVESVEAFF. The CDR3 DNA is TGTGTCAGCAGCAGGAATGTTGAATCAGTTGAAGCTTTCTTT.

In this sample, this clonotype turned up many times. This sequence joins TRBV20-1 and TRBJ1-1, with D perhaps TRBD1 (5 bases). CDR1 DFQATT and CDR2 SNEGSKA come from the germline V gene (reference sequence). This CDR3 spans 13 amino acids. Trimming removed 2 bases from V and 3 bases from J, with 10 bases in between. The CDR3 sequence is CSARFSRDTEAFF. The CDR3 DNA reads TGCAGTGCTAGATTTTCCAGGGACACTGAAGCTTTCTTT.

This clonotype occurred a few times. This sequence joins TRBV5-1 and TRBJ2-2; D not certain. Germline V lookup: CDR1 SGHRS, CDR2 YFSETQ. CDR3 length: 13 residues. Trimming took 4 bases from V and 4 from J, leaving 8 bases between them. The CDR3 loop is CASSPGGTGELFF. CDR3 coding DNA: TGCGCCAGCAGCCCGGGTGGCACCGGGGAGCTGTTTTTT.

This clonotype was seen many times. The chain links TRBV7-3 to TRBJ2-1; 8 bases are a match to TRBD2. The length of the CDR3 is 15 residues. Trimming cost V 5 bases and J 5 bases; bases outside gene matches: 8. Per germline, CDR1 SGHTA and CDR2 FQGTGA. This CDR3 is CASSLSGSRDNEQFF. The CDR3 DNA sequence: TGTGCCAGCAGCCTCAGCGGGAGTCGGGACAATGAGCAGTTCTTC. The whole variable domain, remainder taken from reference TRBV7-3 and TRBJ2-1, is GAGVSQTPSNKVTEKGKYVELRCDPISGHTALYWYRQSLGQGPEFLIYFQGTGAADDSGLPNDRFFAVRPEGSVSTLKIQRTERGDSAVYLCASSLSGSRDNEQFFGPGTRLTVL.

There are many counts of this clonotype. The chain joins TRBV20-1 to TRBJ1-5; 8 bases line up with TRBD1. There are 13 residues in the CDR3. Germline lookup yields CDR1 DFQATT and CDR2 SNEGSKA (reference sequence). V lost 6 bases, J lost 6 bases, and 7 bases stayed unmatched. The chain's CDR3 is CSANGQGTQPQHF. DNA of the CDR3: TGCAGTGCCAACGGACAGGGCACTCAGCCCCAGCATTTT.

This clonotype was observed a handful of times. The rearrangement uses TRBV15 and TRBJ1-5; no reliable D call. The CDR3 loop spans 13 amino acids. The V gene lost 0 bases and the J gene lost 3 bases, with 3 bases spanning the gap. Germline V lookup: CDR1 LNHNV, CDR2 YYDKDF (reference sequence). CDR3: CATSRDVNQPQHF. CDR3 bases: TGTGCCACCAGCAGAGATGTCAATCAGCCCCAGCATTTT.

V is TRBV19 and J is TRBJ2-1, with unresolved D. CDR1 and CDR2 (germline): LNHDA, SQIVND (reference sequence). The CDR3 sequence is 11 residues long. Trimming took off 7 bases at V and 2 bases at J, with 3 bases between the two ends. The CDR3 reads CASNAYNEQFF. CDR3 nucleotide sequence: TGTGCCAGTAATGCCTACAATGAGCAGTTCTTC.